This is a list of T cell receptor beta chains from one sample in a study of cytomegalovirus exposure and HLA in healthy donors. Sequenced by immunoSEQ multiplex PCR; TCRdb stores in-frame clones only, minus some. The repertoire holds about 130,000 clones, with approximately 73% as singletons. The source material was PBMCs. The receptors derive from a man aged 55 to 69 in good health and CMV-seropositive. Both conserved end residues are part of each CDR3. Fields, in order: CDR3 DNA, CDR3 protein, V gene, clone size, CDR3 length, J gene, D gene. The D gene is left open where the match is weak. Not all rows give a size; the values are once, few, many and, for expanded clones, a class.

TGCGCCAGCAGCTTGGAGTCAGGGGGCGCAGATACGCAGTATTTT,CASSLESGGADTQYF,TRBV5-1,NA,15,TRBJ2-3,TRBD1
TGCGCCAGCAGCTTGGGGGACAGGGTCGACCAAAATGGCTACACCTTC,CASSLGDRVDQNGYTF,TRBV5-1,NA,16,TRBJ1-2,TRBD1
TGTGCCAGCAGTTCAAGGGGGAATAACGAGCAGTACTTC,CASSSRGNNEQYF,TRBV6-5,NA,13,TRBJ2-7,NA
TGCGCCAGCAGCCCTGGACTAGCGGGGGTTACGCAGTATTTT,CASSPGLAGVTQYF,TRBV5-1,NA,14,TRBJ2-3,TRBD2
TGTGCCAGTAGTATACGGGGTGGCACTGAAGCTTTCTTT,CASSIRGGTEAFF,TRBV19,few,13,TRBJ1-1,NA
TGTGCCAGCAGTGACAGTTCTAACTATGGCTACACCTTC,CASSDSSNYGYTF,TRBV2,NA,13,TRBJ1-2,NA
TGTGCCAGCAGCCCTATGCGCGGGCAGCCCCAGCATTTT,CASSPMRGQPQHF,TRBV11-2,NA,13,TRBJ1-5,NA
TGTGCCTGGAGTGCCCTGGGACAGGGGGTTGATCAGCCCCAGCATTTT,CAWSALGQGVDQPQHF,TRBV30,NA,16,TRBJ1-5,TRBD1
TGTGCCAGTCGTCTGGATGGGGGTACAGCGGGGGAGCAGTACTTC,CASRLDGGTAGEQYF,TRBV2,NA,15,TRBJ2-7,TRBD2
TGTGCCAGCAGCAAGGGGGCAGGAAATCAGCCCCAGCATTTT,CASSKGAGNQPQHF,TRBV6-5,NA,14,TRBJ1-5,TRBD1
TGTGCCAGCAGTTTACCCGGACAGGGAGTGGCTGGCACAGATACGCAGTATTTT,CASSLPGQGVAGTDTQYF,TRBV27,NA,18,TRBJ2-3,TRBD1
TGCGCCAGCAGCCAAGAGGCCCAAGAGCGGACCCAGTACTTC,CASSQEAQERTQYF,TRBV4-1,NA,14,TRBJ2-5,NA
TGTGCCAGCAGCTCGAATCCAAGCCCCTATAATTCACCCCTCCACTTT,CASSSNPSPYNSPLHF,TRBV5-4,NA,16,TRBJ1-6,NA
TGCGCCAGCAGCAGGACTAGCGGGGGGGGCAATGAGCAGTTCTTC,CASSRTSGGGNEQFF,TRBV5-1,few,15,TRBJ2-1,TRBD2
TGTGCCAGCAGTTACGGGGGGATCTATGGCTACACCTTC,CASSYGGIYGYTF,TRBV6-5,NA,13,TRBJ1-2,NA
TGTGCCAGCAGCCTCGCTGGGGGGTCAGCCTACGAGCAGTACTTC,CASSLAGGSAYEQYF,TRBV7-3,NA,15,TRBJ2-7,NA
TGCAGCGTCCGGGGGGGGGTCCTCTATGGCTACACCTTC,CSVRGGVLYGYTF,TRBV29-1,NA,13,TRBJ1-2,NA
TGTGCCAGCAGTTCCGGGACAGGGGGTCCAGATACGCAGTATTTT,CASSSGTGGPDTQYF,TRBV2,NA,15,TRBJ2-3,TRBD1
TGTGCCAGCAGCTTGATCAGGGGGAACACTGAAGCTTTCTTT,CASSLIRGNTEAFF,TRBV5-5,NA,14,TRBJ1-1,NA
TGCGCCAGCAGCTTGCAGCGGGGGATTACAGATACGCAGTATTTT,CASSLQRGITDTQYF,TRBV5-1,NA,15,TRBJ2-3,TRBD2
TGTGCCAGCAGCCAAATCGCCGGGGAGCTGTTTTTT,CASSQIAGELFF,TRBV14,NA,12,TRBJ2-2,NA
TGCAGCGTCGAGGGGGCGACAGGGGAGGGGGAGACCCAGTACTTC,CSVEGATGEGETQYF,TRBV29-1,NA,15,TRBJ2-5,NA
TGCAGCGTTTCCCTAGCGGGGGTCGGATCCAAAAACATTCAGTACTTC,CSVSLAGVGSKNIQYF,TRBV29-1,NA,16,TRBJ2-4,TRBD2
TGTGCCAGCAGTTACTCACCAGCGGGGACCACAGATACGCAGTATTTT,CASSYSPAGTTDTQYF,TRBV6-5,NA,16,TRBJ2-3,TRBD2
TGTGCCAGCAGACGCGGACAGGGTCACTATGGCTACACCTTC,CASRRGQGHYGYTF,TRBV6-6,NA,14,TRBJ1-2,TRBD1
TGCGCCAGCAGCTTCGTATCCGGGACAGGGTATACCTATGGCTACACCTTC,CASSFVSGTGYTYGYTF,TRBV5-1,few,17,TRBJ1-2,TRBD1
TGCGCCAGCAGCTTAAGTGCGCTAGCGGGGGGGGAGCAGTTCTTC,CASSLSALAGGEQFF,TRBV5-1,NA,15,TRBJ2-1,TRBD2
TGTGCCAGCACTCAGGGTAGCTCTGGAAACACCATATATTTT,CASTQGSSGNTIYF,TRBV28,NA,14,TRBJ1-3,NA
TGTGCCAGCTCGCGCCCCGAGGGTAGGGAGACCCAGTACTTC,CASSRPEGRETQYF,TRBV18,NA,14,TRBJ2-5,NA
TGTGCCAGCAGTTTAGACAGGGGGAGCACCGGGGAGCTGTTTTTT,CASSLDRGSTGELFF,TRBV2,NA,15,TRBJ2-2,TRBD1
TGTGCCAGCAGCTTAGCGGCCGGGGCCTACAATGAGCAGTTCTTC,CASSLAAGAYNEQFF,TRBV7-2,NA,15,TRBJ2-1,NA
TGCGCCAGCAGCCAAGTCGGGACAGGGGTGGGATACGAGCAGTACTTC,CASSQVGTGVGYEQYF,TRBV4-1,NA,16,TRBJ2-7,TRBD1
TGTGCCAGCAGTTCCTCAGGGCTCGATACGCAGTATTTT,CASSSSGLDTQYF,TRBV28,few,13,TRBJ2-3,NA
TGTGCCAGCAGCCCAAGGACACTAGCGGGGGTGACAGTCTACGAGCAGTACTTC,CASSPRTLAGVTVYEQYF,TRBV7-8,NA,18,TRBJ2-7,TRBD2
TGTGCCAGCAGTTACCATATTGACAGGGGGGATGGCTACACCTTC,CASSYHIDRGDGYTF,TRBV6-5,NA,15,TRBJ1-2,TRBD1
TGCGCCAGCAGCTTAGCGGGGGGGGTGCAAGAGACCCAGTACTTC,CASSLAGGVQETQYF,TRBV5-1,NA,15,TRBJ2-5,TRBD2
TGTGCCAGCGCAGGACAGGGAATCAACACTGAAGCTTTCTTT,CASAGQGINTEAFF,TRBV7-3,NA,14,TRBJ1-1,TRBD1
TGCAGCGCTGGACAGGGAGGTGAAAAACTGTTTTTT,CSAGQGGEKLFF,TRBV29-1,NA,12,TRBJ1-4,TRBD1
TGTGCCAGCAGCCAAGACTTGAACCGGGTCTCAACTAATGAAAAACTGTTTTTT,CASSQDLNRVSTNEKLFF,TRBV4-2,few,18,TRBJ1-4,NA
TGCGCCAGCAGCTTGGAGCCTAGCGGGGAGGTTAGCTCCTACGAGCAGTACTTC,CASSLEPSGEVSSYEQYF,TRBV5-1,NA,18,TRBJ2-7,TRBD2
TGCGCCAGCAAGATGACAGGTTCGAATTCACCCCTCCACTTT,CASKMTGSNSPLHF,TRBV5-1,NA,14,TRBJ1-6,NA